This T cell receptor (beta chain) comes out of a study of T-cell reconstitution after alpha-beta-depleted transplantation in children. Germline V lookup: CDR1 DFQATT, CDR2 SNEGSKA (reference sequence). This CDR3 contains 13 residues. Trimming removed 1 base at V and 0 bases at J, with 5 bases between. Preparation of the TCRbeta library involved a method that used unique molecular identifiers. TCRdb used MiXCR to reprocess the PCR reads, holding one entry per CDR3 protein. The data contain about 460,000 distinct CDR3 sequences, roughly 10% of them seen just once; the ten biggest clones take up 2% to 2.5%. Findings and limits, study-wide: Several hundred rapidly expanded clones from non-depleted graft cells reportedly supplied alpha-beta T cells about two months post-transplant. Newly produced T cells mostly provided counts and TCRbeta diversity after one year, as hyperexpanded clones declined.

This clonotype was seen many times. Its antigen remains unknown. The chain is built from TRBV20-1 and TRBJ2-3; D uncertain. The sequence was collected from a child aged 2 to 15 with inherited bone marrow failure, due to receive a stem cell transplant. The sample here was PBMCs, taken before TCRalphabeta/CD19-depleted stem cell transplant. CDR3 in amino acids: CSARAHSTDTQYF. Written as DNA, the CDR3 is TGCAGTGCTAGAGCCCATAGCACAGATACGCAGTATTTT.